This TCR beta chain was profiled in a study of somatic mutations in cytotoxic T cells in rheumatoid arthritis. Study information: Before any treatment began, about 27 ml EDTA peripheral blood was collected from patients right after diagnosis. Findings of the study overall: The study found no significant difference in CD8+ T-cell clonality between rheumatoid arthritis patients and age-matched healthy controls. Healthy controls did not share the age-linked increase in CD8+ clonality seen in rheumatoid arthritis patients.

Looked up from germline, CDR1 is SGHTA and CDR2 is FQGNSA. V was pared by 3 bases and J by 2 bases, with 1 base between. The CDR3 covers 11 residues. This table comes from immunoSEQ multiplex PCR, and its TCRdb copy is limited to in-frame clones, with some not included. The repertoire has 15,000 to 20,000 clones, 82% of them found once; the top ten carry about a sixth. With respect to this clone: The target antigen is unknown.

The receptor comes from a woman aged 45-59 years with rheumatoid arthritis. V is TRBV7-2 and J is TRBJ2-5; D is unclear. Sequenced sample: CD8+ T cells sorted from blood. The CDR3 here is CASSFQETQYF. DNA for the CDR3: TGTGCCAGCAGCTTTCAAGAGACCCAGTACTTC.